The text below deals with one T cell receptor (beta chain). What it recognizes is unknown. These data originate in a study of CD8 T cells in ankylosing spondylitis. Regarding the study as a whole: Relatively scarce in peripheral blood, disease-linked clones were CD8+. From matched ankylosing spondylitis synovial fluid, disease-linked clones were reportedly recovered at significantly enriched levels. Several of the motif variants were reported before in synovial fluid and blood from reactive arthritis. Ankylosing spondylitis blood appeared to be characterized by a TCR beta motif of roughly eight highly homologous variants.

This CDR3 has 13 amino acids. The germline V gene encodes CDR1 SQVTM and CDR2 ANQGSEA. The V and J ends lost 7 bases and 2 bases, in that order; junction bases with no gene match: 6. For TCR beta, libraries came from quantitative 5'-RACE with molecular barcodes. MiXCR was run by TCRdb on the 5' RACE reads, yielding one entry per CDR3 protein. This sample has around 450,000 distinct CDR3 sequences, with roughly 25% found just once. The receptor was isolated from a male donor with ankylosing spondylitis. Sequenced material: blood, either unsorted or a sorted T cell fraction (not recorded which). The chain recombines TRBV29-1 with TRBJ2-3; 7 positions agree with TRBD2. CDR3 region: CSALAVNTDTQYF. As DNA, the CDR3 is TGCAGCGCCCTAGCGGTGAACACAGATACGCAGTATTTT.